The rows below give T cell receptor beta chains drawn from one sample of a study of early T cells in non-severe SARS-CoV-2 infection. TCRdb called the 5' RACE reads again in MiXCR, with one record for every CDR3 protein. The sample lists about 110,000 distinct CDR3 sequences, 10% to 15% occurring once. The specimen was whole blood, collected at baseline. The receptor set was obtained from an adult who was a healthcare worker with PCR-confirmed SARS-CoV-2 infection or an uninfected control (not recorded which). Both conserved end residues are part of each CDR3. The order of the fields is J gene, clone size, D gene, V gene, CDR3 DNA, CDR3 protein. The D gene is left open where the match is weak. Some rows mark clone size as missing; the rest say once, few, many or name a class of expanded clone.

j_call: TRBJ1-1
clone_size: few
d_call: TRBD1
v_call: TRBV6-6
cdr3_nt: TGTGCCAGCAGTTACTCCCAGGGGGCAGAGGCTTTCTTT
cdr3_aa: CASSYSQGAEAFF

j_call: TRBJ2-7
clone_size: few
d_call: TRBD2
v_call: TRBV27
cdr3_nt: TGTGCCAGCAGTCTGAGACTAGCGGGAGCCTCGTCCCACGAGCAGTACTTC
cdr3_aa: CASSLRLAGASSHEQYF

j_call: TRBJ2-7
clone_size: few
d_call: TRBD1
v_call: TRBV13
cdr3_nt: TGTGCCAGCAGCCCTGGACAGGGCGTTTACTCCTACGAGCAGTACTTC
cdr3_aa: CASSPGQGVYSYEQYF

j_call: TRBJ2-7
clone_size: .
d_call: .
v_call: TRBV7-2
cdr3_nt: TGTGCCAGCAGCTTAGTCTTGGCTAGCCCAACCTACGAGCAGTACTTC
cdr3_aa: CASSLVLASPTYEQYF

j_call: TRBJ2-1
clone_size: few
d_call: .
v_call: TRBV24-1
cdr3_nt: TGTGCCACCAGTGATTTGGGCTACAATGAGCAGTTCTTC
cdr3_aa: CATSDLGYNEQFF

j_call: TRBJ1-1
clone_size: .
d_call: .
v_call: TRBV6-5
cdr3_nt: TGTGCCAGCAGTCCTTCGGGTCCTTTTGCTGAAGCTTTCTTT
cdr3_aa: CASSPSGPFAEAFF

j_call: TRBJ1-2
clone_size: few
d_call: TRBD1
v_call: TRBV20-1
cdr3_nt: TGCAGTGCTAGGGAGACAGGGGGCGCTTTCCATGGCTACACCTTC
cdr3_aa: CSARETGGAFHGYTF

j_call: TRBJ2-7
clone_size: .
d_call: .
v_call: TRBV6-1
cdr3_nt: TGTGCCAGCAGTATTTGGGACTCCGCCTACGAGCAGTACTTC
cdr3_aa: CASSIWDSAYEQYF

j_call: TRBJ2-1
clone_size: .
d_call: .
v_call: TRBV6-4
cdr3_nt: TGTGCCAGCAGTGAGTTGGGCTCGGCGGGCTCCTACAATGAGCAGTTCTTC
cdr3_aa: CASSELGSAGSYNEQFF

j_call: TRBJ1-5
clone_size: .
d_call: .
v_call: TRBV6-5
cdr3_nt: TGTGCCAGCAGTCCCCTAAGCAGGGTTGGCAATCAGCCCCAGCATTTT
cdr3_aa: CASSPLSRVGNQPQHF

j_call: TRBJ2-5
clone_size: few
d_call: TRBD2
v_call: TRBV2
cdr3_nt: TGTGCCACCGGGGGGGATAGCGGGGACCCCTTGTACTTC
cdr3_aa: CATGGDSGDPLYF

j_call: TRBJ2-2
clone_size: .
d_call: .
v_call: TRBV3-1
cdr3_nt: TGTGCCAGCAGCCCCTGGACAGAGATGAACACCGGGGAGCTGTTTTTT
cdr3_aa: CASSPWTEMNTGELFF

j_call: TRBJ2-3
clone_size: .
d_call: TRBD2
v_call: TRBV12-5
cdr3_nt: TGTGCTAGTGGTTTCTCCACCGTACTAGCGGGCACAGATACGCAGTATTTT
cdr3_aa: CASGFSTVLAGTDTQYF

j_call: TRBJ1-5
clone_size: few
d_call: .
v_call: TRBV4-1
cdr3_nt: TGCGCCAGCAGCCAAGTCGCAGGTAGCAATCAGCCCCAGCATTTT
cdr3_aa: CASSQVAGSNQPQHF

j_call: TRBJ2-5
clone_size: .
d_call: .
v_call: TRBV7-2
cdr3_nt: TGTGCCAGCAGCCAGAACCAAGAGACCCAGTACTTC
cdr3_aa: CASSQNQETQYF

j_call: TRBJ2-3
clone_size: many
d_call: .
v_call: TRBV2
cdr3_nt: TGTGCCAGCAGTATTACTCGACGGGATACGCAGTATTTT
cdr3_aa: CASSITRRDTQYF

j_call: TRBJ2-1
clone_size: few
d_call: .
v_call: TRBV30
cdr3_nt: TGTGCCTGGAGTTCTTTAGCTAGCCGGCAGTTCTTC
cdr3_aa: CAWSSLASRQFF